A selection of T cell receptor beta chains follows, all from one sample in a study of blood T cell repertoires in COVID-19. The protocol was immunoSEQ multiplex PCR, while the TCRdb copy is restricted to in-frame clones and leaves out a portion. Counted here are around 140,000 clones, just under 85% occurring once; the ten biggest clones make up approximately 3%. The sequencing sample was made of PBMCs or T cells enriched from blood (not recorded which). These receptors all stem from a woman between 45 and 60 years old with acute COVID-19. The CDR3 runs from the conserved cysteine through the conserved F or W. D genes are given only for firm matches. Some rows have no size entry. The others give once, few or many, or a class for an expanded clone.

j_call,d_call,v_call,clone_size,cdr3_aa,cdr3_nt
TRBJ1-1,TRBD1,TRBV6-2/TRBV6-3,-,CASSYFGQGTTTEAFF,TGTGCCAGCAGTTACTTTGGACAGGGTACGACGACTGAAGCTTTCTTT
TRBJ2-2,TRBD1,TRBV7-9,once,CASSLRTGVNTGELFF,TGTGCCAGCAGCCTTCGGACAGGCGTGAACACCGGGGAGCTGTTTTTT
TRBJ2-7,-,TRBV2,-,CASSEDYGWEQYF,TGTGCCAGCAGTGAAGACTACGGGTGGGAGCAGTACTTC
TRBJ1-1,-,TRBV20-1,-,CSAQGNTEAFF,TGCAGTGCACAGGGGAACACTGAAGCTTTCTTT
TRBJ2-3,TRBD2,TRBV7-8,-,CASSHFTSEGDTQYF,TGTGCCAGCAGCCATTTCACTAGCGAGGGTGATACGCAGTATTTT
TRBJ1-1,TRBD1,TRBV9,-,CASSQSSLTGRAFF,TGTGCCAGCAGCCAGAGCTCCCTGACAGGGAGAGCTTTCTTT
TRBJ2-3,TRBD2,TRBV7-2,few,CASTFSGTRPDTQYF,TGTGCCAGCACCTTTAGCGGGACCAGGCCAGATACGCAGTATTTT
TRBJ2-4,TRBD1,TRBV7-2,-,CASQTGGGNIQYF,TGTGCCAGTCAGACAGGGGGTGGAAACATTCAGTACTTC
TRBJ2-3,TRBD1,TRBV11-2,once,CASSLWTGRTDTQYF,TGTGCCAGCAGCCTATGGACAGGGCGCACAGATACGCAGTATTTT
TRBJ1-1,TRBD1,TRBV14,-,CASSQAGTGWVTEAFF,TGTGCCAGCAGCCAAGCCGGGACAGGGTGGGTCACTGAAGCTTTCTTT
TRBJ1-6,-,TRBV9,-,CASSAQDRSFRNSPLHF,TGTGCCAGCAGCGCCCAAGACCGGAGTTTTCGTAATTCACCCCTCCACTTT
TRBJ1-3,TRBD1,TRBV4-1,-,CASSHPGTGNTIYF,TGCGCCAGCAGCCACCCCGGGACAGGGAACACCATATATTTT
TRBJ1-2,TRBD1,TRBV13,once,CASSLGAGQVYGYTF,TGTGCCAGCAGCTTAGGCGCGGGACAGGTTTATGGCTACACCTTC
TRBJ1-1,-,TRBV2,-,CASSVGRGTEAFF,TGTGCCAGCAGTGTTGGCAGGGGAACTGAAGCTTTCTTT
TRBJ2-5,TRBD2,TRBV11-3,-,CASSLGLAGGPETQYF,TGTGCCAGCAGCTTAGGACTAGCGGGAGGGCCGGAGACCCAGTACTTC
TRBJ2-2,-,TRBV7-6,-,CASSFGQGLGELFF,TGTGCCAGCAGCTTTGGGCAGGGGCTCGGGGAGCTGTTTTTT
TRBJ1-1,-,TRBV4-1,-,CASSRQENTEAFF,TGCGCCAGCAGCCGGCAGGAGAACACTGAAGCTTTCTTT
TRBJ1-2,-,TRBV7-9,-,CASSKSDLELGYTF,TGTGCCAGCAGCAAGAGCGACCTCGAGCTTGGCTACACCTTC
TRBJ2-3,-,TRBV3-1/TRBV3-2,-,CASLNGGTDTQYF,TGTGCCAGTTTAAACGGGGGTACAGATACGCAGTATTTT
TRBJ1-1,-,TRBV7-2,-,CASSLLAQNTEAFF,TGTGCCAGCAGCTTGTTGGCCCAGAACACTGAAGCTTTCTTT
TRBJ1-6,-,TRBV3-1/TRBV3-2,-,CASSQNRALTPLHF,TGTGCCAGCAGCCAGAACAGGGCATTGACACCCCTCCACTTT
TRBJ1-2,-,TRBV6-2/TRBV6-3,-,CASSPTATNYGYTF,TGTGCCAGCAGTCCGACAGCCACTAACTATGGCTACACCTTC
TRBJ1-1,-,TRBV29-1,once,CSVEEQDGTEAFF,TGCAGCGTTGAAGAACAGGACGGGACTGAAGCTTTCTTT
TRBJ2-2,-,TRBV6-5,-,CASTAASTGELFF,TGTGCCAGCACAGCGGCTTCAACCGGGGAGCTGTTTTTT
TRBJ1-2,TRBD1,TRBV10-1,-,CASTSDRAMSYTF,TGCGCCAGCACCTCAGACAGGGCGATGAGCTACACCTTC
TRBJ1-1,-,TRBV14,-,CASSQLAGARGTEAFF,TGTGCCAGCAGCCAATTAGCAGGGGCCAGGGGCACTGAAGCTTTCTTT